The 9 T cell receptor beta chains below were found in one sample sequenced in a study of siplizumab effects on memory and regulatory T cells. Generated by immunoSEQ multiplex PCR, the TCRdb table keeps only in-frame clones and is missing some. The sample contains 85,000 to 130,000 clones, just over 90% of which appear only once. Sequenced sample: Tregs sorted from blood. The receptors stem from a human donor in good health.

V is TRBV6-1 and J is TRBJ2-7, with D perhaps assigned TRBD1 or TRBD2 (7 bases each). The CDR3 loop spans 15 amino acids. Germline lookup yields CDR1 MNHNS and CDR2 SASEGT. V was clipped by 8 bases and J by 0 bases, with 17 bases between them. The CDR3 DNA reads TGTGCCAGCGCGCAGGGGGAGGGCCTCTCCTACGAGCAGTACTTC. Its protein is CASAQGEGLSYEQYF.

The chain combines TRBV6-1 with TRBJ1-2, with TRBD1 matching over 7 bases. Germline lookup yields CDR1 MNHNS and CDR2 SASEGT. CDR3 length equals 13 residues. Unmatched junction bases numbered 5, after V lost 5 bases and J lost 5 bases. The CDR3 DNA reads as TGTGCCAGCAGTATCGGGACAGCATATGGCTACACCTTC. Translation gives CASSIGTAYGYTF.

The chain links TRBV28 to TRBJ1-5; D gene uncertain. CDR1 is MDHEN and CDR2 is SYDVKM in the germline V gene. The length of the CDR3 is 12 residues. V was trimmed by 2 bases and J by 5 bases, leaving 4 bases between them. CDR3 residues: CASSLRHQPQHF. DNA for the CDR3: TGTGCCAGCAGTTTACGTCATCAGCCCCAGCATTTT.

The rearrangement uses TRBV11-1 and TRBJ1-2; D not resolved. The V gene lost 2 bases and the J gene lost 0 bases, with 7 bases spanning the gap. The CDR3 extends over 14 amino acids. Per germline, CDR1 SGHAT and CDR2 FQDESV (reference sequence). CDR3 sequence reads: CASSLSGSNYGYTF. The CDR3 nucleotides are TGTGCCAGCAGCTTATCCGGATCTAACTATGGCTACACCTTC.

The chain carries TRBV4-1 and TRBJ1-1; possibly TRBD1 for D (5 bases). V was clipped by 4 bases and J by 2 bases, with 17 bases between them. CDR1 is MGHRA, CDR2 YSYEKL, per germline. CDR3 size: 16 residues. The CDR3: CASSPPGGSRNTEAFF. The CDR3 DNA sequence: TGCGCCAGCAGCCCCCCGGGGGGGTCAAGAAACACTGAAGCTTTCTTT.

The chain combines TRBV28 with TRBJ1-5; 7 bases map to TRBD1. The trim removed 6 bases at V and 6 bases at J, leaving 8 bases unmatched. CDR3 size: 14 residues. Germline assignment: CDR1 MDHEN and CDR2 SYDVKM. CDR3 sequence reads: CASSLTGVFQPQHF. CDR3 sequence (DNA): TGTGCCAGCAGCCTTACAGGGGTTTTTCAGCCCCAGCATTTT. The full variable domain, rest sourced from reference TRBV28 and TRBJ1-5, is DVKVTQSSRYLVKRTGEKVFLECVQDMDHENMFWYRQDPGLGLRLIYFSYDVKMKEKGDIPEGYSVSREKKERFSLILESASTNQTSMYLCASSLTGVFQPQHFGDGTRLSIL.

The V gene is TRBV5-6, the J gene TRBJ2-3; 12 bases match TRBD2. Trimming took 3 bases from V and 1 from J; bases not matched to a gene: 9. The CDR3 is made up of 18 amino acids. CDR1 and CDR2 from the germline V gene are SGHDT and YYEEEE. DNA of the CDR3: TGTGCCAGCAGCTGGGGGACTAGCGGGTTTCTGGGCACAGATACGCAGTATTTT. Translating it yields CASSWGTSGFLGTDTQYF.

The chain recombines TRBV6-5 with TRBJ1-2; 7 bases line up with TRBD1. The CDR3 runs 15 residues. The J segment lost 6 bases and the V segment lost 7 bases, leaving 14 bases of the junction unmatched. Germline loops: CDR1 MNHEY, CDR2 SVGAGI. CDR3: CASIPKGGGPDGYTF. CDR3 nucleotides: TGTGCCAGCATCCCAAAAGGGGGCGGGCCTGATGGCTACACCTTC.

The V gene is TRBV6-6, the J gene TRBJ2-7; 8 nucleotides agree with TRBD1. CDR1 and CDR2 from the germline V gene are MNHNY and SVGAGI (reference sequence). Unmatched junction bases numbered 9, after V lost 2 bases and J lost 9 bases. This CDR3 has 14 residues. The chain's CDR3 is CASSYDGQGRWQYF. The CDR3 bases are TGTGCCAGCAGTTACGACGGACAGGGTCGATGGCAGTACTTC.